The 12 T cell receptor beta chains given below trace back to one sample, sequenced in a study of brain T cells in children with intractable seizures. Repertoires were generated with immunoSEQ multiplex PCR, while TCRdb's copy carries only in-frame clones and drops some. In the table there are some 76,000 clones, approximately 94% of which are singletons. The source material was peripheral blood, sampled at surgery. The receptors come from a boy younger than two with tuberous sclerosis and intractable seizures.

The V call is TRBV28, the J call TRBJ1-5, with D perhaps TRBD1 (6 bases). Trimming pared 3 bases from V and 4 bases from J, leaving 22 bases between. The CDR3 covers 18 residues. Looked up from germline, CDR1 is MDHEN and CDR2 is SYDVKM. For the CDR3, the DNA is TGTGCCAGCAGTTTCTATGCGTGGACAGTCCAACGGAATCAGCCCCAGCATTTT. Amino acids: CASSFYAWTVQRNQPQHF.

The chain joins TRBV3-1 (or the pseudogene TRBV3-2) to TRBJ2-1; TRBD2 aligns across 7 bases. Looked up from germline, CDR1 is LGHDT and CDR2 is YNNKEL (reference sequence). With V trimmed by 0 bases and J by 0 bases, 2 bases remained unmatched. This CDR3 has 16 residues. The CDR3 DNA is TGTGCCAGCAGCCAAGAAGGCGGGAGCTCCTACAATGAGCAGTTCTTC. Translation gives CASSQEGGSSYNEQFF.

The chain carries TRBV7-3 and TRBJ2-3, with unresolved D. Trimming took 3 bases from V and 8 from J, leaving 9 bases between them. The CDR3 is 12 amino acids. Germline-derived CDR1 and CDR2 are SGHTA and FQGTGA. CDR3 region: CASSFGSGTQYF. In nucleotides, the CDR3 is TGTGCCAGCAGCTTCGGCTCGGGTACGCAGTATTTT.

CDR3 loop: CASSYFGSSGNTIYF. For the CDR3, the DNA is TGTGCCAGCAGTTACTTTGGGTCCTCTGGAAACACCATATATTTT. The genes are TRBV6-5 and TRBJ1-3; D not certain. The germline gives CDR1 MNHEY, CDR2 SVGAGI. The V end lost 1 base, the J end lost 0 bases, and 7 bases lay between the germline ends. There are 15 residues in the CDR3.

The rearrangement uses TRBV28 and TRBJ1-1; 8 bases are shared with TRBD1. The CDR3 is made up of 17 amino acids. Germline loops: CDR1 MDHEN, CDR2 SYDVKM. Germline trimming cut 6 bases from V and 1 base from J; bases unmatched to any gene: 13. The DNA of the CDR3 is TGTGCCAGCAGGCGTCATGGACAGGGTGGGGAGAACACTGAAGCTTTCTTT. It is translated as CASRRHGQGGENTEAFF.

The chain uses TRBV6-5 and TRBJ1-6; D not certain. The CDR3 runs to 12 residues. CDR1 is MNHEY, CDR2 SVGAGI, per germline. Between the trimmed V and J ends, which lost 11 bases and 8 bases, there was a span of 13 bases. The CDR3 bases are TGTGCCGCCAGGACCGGGGATTCACCCCTCCACTTT. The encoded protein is CAARTGDSPLHF.

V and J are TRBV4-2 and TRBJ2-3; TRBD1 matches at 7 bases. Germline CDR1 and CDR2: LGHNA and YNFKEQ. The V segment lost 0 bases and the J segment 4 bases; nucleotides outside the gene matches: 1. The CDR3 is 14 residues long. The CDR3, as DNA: TGTGCCAGCAGCCAAGAAACAGGGGCAGATACGCAGTATTTT. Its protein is CASSQETGADTQYF.

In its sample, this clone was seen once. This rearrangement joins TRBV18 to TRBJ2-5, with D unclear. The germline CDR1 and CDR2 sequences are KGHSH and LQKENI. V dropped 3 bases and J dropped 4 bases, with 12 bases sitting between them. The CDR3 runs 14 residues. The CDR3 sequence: CASSPSGRTETQYF. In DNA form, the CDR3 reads TGTGCCAGCTCACCGTCCGGGCGGACAGAGACCCAGTACTTC.

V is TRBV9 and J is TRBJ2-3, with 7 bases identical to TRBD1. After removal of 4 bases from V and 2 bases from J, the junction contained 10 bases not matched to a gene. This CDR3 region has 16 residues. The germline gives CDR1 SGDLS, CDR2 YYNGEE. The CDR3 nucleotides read TGTGCCAGCAGCCCCTCAGGGGGTGGCCACACAGATACGCAGTATTTT. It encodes CASSPSGGGHTDTQYF. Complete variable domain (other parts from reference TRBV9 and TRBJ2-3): DSGVTQTPKHLITATGQRVTLRCSPRSGDLSVYWYQQSLDQGLQFLIQYYNGEERAKGNILERFSAQQFPDLHSELNLSSLELGDSALYFCASSPSGGGHTDTQYFGPGTRLTVL.

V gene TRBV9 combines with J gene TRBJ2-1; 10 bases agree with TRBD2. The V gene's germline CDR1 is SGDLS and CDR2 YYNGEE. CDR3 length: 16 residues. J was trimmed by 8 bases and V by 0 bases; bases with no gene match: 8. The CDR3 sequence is CASSVALAGDKDEQFF. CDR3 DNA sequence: TGTGCCAGCAGCGTAGCCCTAGCGGGAGATAAGGATGAGCAGTTCTTC.

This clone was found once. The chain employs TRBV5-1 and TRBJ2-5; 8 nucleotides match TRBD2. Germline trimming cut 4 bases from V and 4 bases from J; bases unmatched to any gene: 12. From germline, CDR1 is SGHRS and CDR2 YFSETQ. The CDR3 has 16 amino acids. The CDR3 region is CASSIPGLEAAETQYF. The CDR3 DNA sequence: TGCGCCAGCAGCATCCCGGGACTAGAGGCGGCAGAGACCCAGTACTTC.

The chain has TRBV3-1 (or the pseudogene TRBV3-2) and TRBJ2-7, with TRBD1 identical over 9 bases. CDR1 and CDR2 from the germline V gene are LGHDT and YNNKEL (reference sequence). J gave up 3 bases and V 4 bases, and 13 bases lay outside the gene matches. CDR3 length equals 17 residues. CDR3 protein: CASSLQGGTGRNYEQYF. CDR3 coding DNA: TGTGCCAGCAGCCTTCAAGGGGGGACAGGGAGGAACTACGAGCAGTACTTC.